Each of the 14 T cell receptor beta chains below was sequenced from the same sample in a study of blood T cells in healthy people across ages. A second PCR, run for about 7 to 11 cycles, used a sample-barcoded 5' primer plus a J-beta primer mix. TCRdb processed the 5' RACE reads anew with MiXCR; each CDR3 protein has one entry. This repertoire shows about 1.8 million distinct CDR3 sequences, approximately 50% found once; its top ten account for less than 2.5%. What was sequenced was blood. All receptors come from a woman between 35 and 50 years old in good health.

The chain recombines TRBV2 with TRBJ2-1; TRBD1 matches at 8 bases. The CDR3 is made up of 14 amino acids. Germline-derived CDR1 and CDR2 are SNHLY and FYNNEI. V dropped 8 bases and J dropped 7; count of bases not matched to a gene: 10. The CDR3 DNA reads TGTGCCAGCGCGTTACAGGGGGGTATTAATGAGCAGTTCTTC. This translates into CASALQGGINEQFF.

The chain couples TRBV7-2 to TRBJ2-1; 7 bases agree with TRBD2. The CDR3 has 16 amino acids. Germline V gene lookup returns CDR1 SGHTA and CDR2 FQGNSA. The V gene end was trimmed by 1 base and the J gene end by 2 bases; junction bases not matched to a gene: 5. Written as DNA, the CDR3 is TGTGCCAGCAGCTTAGGTGTGCGGGAGCCCTACAATGAGCAGTTCTTC. Its translation: CASSLGVREPYNEQFF.

This chain connects TRBV6-6 to TRBJ2-6; D remains unclear. The germline CDR1 and CDR2 sequences are MNHNY and SVGAGI (reference sequence). The CDR3 contains 17 residues. The V gene lost 6 bases and the J gene lost 0 bases, with 15 bases spanning the gap. The CDR3 sequence is CASSNGNTVSGANVLTF. The CDR3 nucleotides are TGTGCCAGCAGCAACGGAAACACAGTCTCTGGGGCCAACGTCCTGACTTTC.

The chain recombines TRBV20-1 with TRBJ1-2; 8 bases line up with TRBD1. The V gene end was trimmed by 3 bases and the J gene end by 3 bases; junction bases not matched to a gene: 9. The CDR3 has 15 amino acids. In germline, CDR1 is DFQATT, CDR2 SNEGSKA (reference sequence). In DNA form, the CDR3 reads TGCAGTGCTAGGGACAGGGTTTCGTCGGACTATGGCTACACCTTC. Protein product: CSARDRVSSDYGYTF.

This chain links TRBV5-8 with TRBJ2-3, with D possibly matching TRBD2 (6 bases). The CDR3 runs to 16 residues. The V end was cut by 3 bases, the J end by 2 bases, with 16 bases between. CDR1 SGHTS and CDR2 YDEGEE come from the germline V gene. CDR3 amino acids: CASSSEGRAVTDTQYF. In DNA, the CDR3 is TGTGCCAGCAGCTCGGAGGGGCGGGCAGTCACAGATACGCAGTATTTT.

The V gene is TRBV6-2 or TRBV6-3, the J gene TRBJ2-1; a weak D match, TRBD2 (7 bases). Germline CDR1 reads MNHEY; CDR2 reads SVGEGT. Trimming left V 6 bases short and J 5 bases short, with 23 bases between. The CDR3 sequence is 17 residues long. DNA of the CDR3: TGTGCCAGCAGACACTCCTTGGGGGGGGGCCTCGACAATGAGCAGTTCTTC. This codes for CASRHSLGGGLDNEQFF.

As concerns this clonotype: One junction end disagrees with the germline gene, perhaps due to a read error. The chain couples TRBV6-5 to TRBJ1-2; no definite D call. CDR1 and CDR2 (germline): MNHEY, SVGAGI. The CDR3 runs 14 residues. The CDR3 spells CASRYSIQTYGYTF. DNA for the CDR3: TGTGCCAGCAGGTACTCAATCCAGACCTATGGCTACACCTTC.

The chain recombines TRBV7-9 with TRBJ1-6, with TRBD1 matching 10 bases. CDR1 SEHNR and CDR2 FQNEAQ come from the germline V gene (reference sequence). The J segment lost 7 bases and the V segment lost 4 bases, leaving 4 bases of the junction unmatched. The CDR3 runs to 15 residues. The CDR3 nucleotides are TGTGCCAGCAGCTCAGGACAGGGGGACAATTCACCCCTCCACTTT. Translation: CASSSGQGDNSPLHF.

The rearrangement joins TRBV6-5 to TRBJ2-5; TRBD2 matches at 9 bases. CDR3 length equals 15 residues. Germline trimming cut 7 bases from V and 2 bases from J; bases unmatched to any gene: 8. The germline V gene has CDR1 MNHEY and CDR2 SVGAGI. The CDR3 bases are TGTGCCAGCAAAGAGCGGGGGGCTCCTCAAGAGACCCAGTACTTC. Its protein is CASKERGAPQETQYF.

The J gene is TRBJ2-3, the V gene TRBV6-2 or TRBV6-3; D gene unclear. The CDR3 extends over 15 amino acids. V shed 2 bases and J shed 6 bases, with 15 bases lying between them. The germline gives CDR1 MNHEY, CDR2 SVGEGT. The CDR3 sequence: CASSYRPPLPDTQYF. The CDR3, as DNA: TGTGCCAGCAGTTACAGGCCGCCCCTCCCCGATACGCAGTATTTT.

This clonotype was counted at least ten times. The chain carries TRBV28 and TRBJ2-7; TRBD1 is a possible D gene (6 bases). With the DNA end fitting TRBJ2-5 better, the J assignment may be wrong. CDR3 length: 12 residues. Germline values: CDR1 MDHEN, CDR2 SYDVKM. CDR3 amino acids: CASSTGWETQYF. The CDR3 coding sequence is TGTGCCAGCAGTACAGGGTGGGAGACCCAGTACTTC.

The chain recombines TRBV10-3 with TRBJ2-4; TRBD1 might be the D (6 bases). Germline V lookup: CDR1 ENHRY, CDR2 SYGVKD. Trimming pared 3 bases from V and 2 bases from J, leaving 20 bases between. The length of the CDR3 is 18 residues. In DNA form, the CDR3 reads TGTGCCATCAGTGAATACAGGGAAACATATGGTACCAAAAACATTCAGTACTTC. This encodes CAISEYRETYGTKNIQYF.

The chain combines TRBV10-2 with TRBJ2-3; no reliable D call. The germline V and J ends were trimmed by 7 bases and 4 bases, with 15 bases remaining between them. CDR3 length: 14 residues. Germline V gene sequence: CDR1 WSHSY, CDR2 SAAADI. The CDR3 region has the DNA TGCGCCAGCAAAAAGACCCTCTCGGCAGATACGCAGTATTTT. As protein: CASKKTLSADTQYF.

This chain uses TRBV7-8 with TRBJ2-4; 8 positions agree with TRBD1. The end of the DNA fits TRBJ2-7 better, so the J call may be wrong. Germline values: CDR1 SGHVS, CDR2 FQNEAQ. The CDR3 has 15 amino acids. The CDR3 coding sequence is TGTGCCAGCAGCTTAGTGGACAGGGTCACCTACGAGCAGTACTTC. This encodes CASSLVDRVTYEQYF.